This T cell receptor beta chain was sequenced in a study of human T cells and chemical hapten exposure. The wider study: Skin of the upper inner arm, approximately 2 cm by approximately 2 cm, received 2% DPC for sensitization. Patch tests applied 0.01% DPC to the upper back, read at 6 days.

TCRdb reanalysed the RACE reads using MiXCR and keeps one entry per CDR3 protein. This table holds over 300,000 distinct CDR3 sequences, around 5.5% found once. This clonotype was observed at least ten times. With 1 base clipped from V and 6 bases from J, the junction kept 5 bases outside the gene matches. Per germline, CDR1 SSHAT and CDR2 FNYEAQ (reference sequence). The CDR3 is 15 residues long. The time point: pre-sensitization, week 0. Treatment of the sample: therapeutic diphenylcyclopropenone sensitization with weekly scalp DPC. At patch-test visits, sampling came before the patch test. The chain recombines TRBV7-7 with TRBJ2-1; 8 bases fit TRBD2. The TCR sequence derives from a woman aged 50 to 60 with alopecia areata. Some clones in this sample may be carry-over from other donors' samples. Material: whole blood, obtained in connection with sensitization to the hapten diphenylcyclopropenone (DPC). The CDR3 protein is CASSLGVAGSNEQFF. The CDR3 DNA reads TGTGCCAGCAGCTTAGGGGTAGCGGGAAGCAATGAGCAGTTCTTC.